The sequence of this T cell receptor (beta chain) was determined in a study of blood T cell repertoires in COVID-19. The V gene's germline CDR1 is SNHLY and CDR2 FYNNEI. Trimming took 2 bases from V and 4 from J, leaving 18 bases between them. There are 17 residues in the CDR3. Authors' analysis steps: How many nucleated cells were present was estimated from reference gene primer amplification. Assay used: immunoSEQ multiplex PCR; TCRdb lists only in-frame clones, some missing. That table furnishes V, J and clone size, whereas the DNA furnished D and trimming. The sample shows over 300,000 clones, more than 70% of them seen only once.

The sample was peripheral blood. This receptor was identified in a woman aged 50 to 60 with acute or convalescent COVID-19. The rearrangement joins TRBV2 to TRBJ2-1; D perhaps matches TRBD2 (6 bases). The CDR3 here is CASSERGGGSAYNEQFF. Here the CDR3 DNA reads TGTGCCAGCAGTGAAAGGGGAGGTGGTAGCGCATACAATGAGCAGTTCTTC.